What follows describes a single T cell receptor (beta chain). CDR3 length: 14 amino acids. Trimming took 8 bases from V and 4 from J; bases not matched to a gene: 8. Germline CDR1 SNHLY, CDR2 FYNNEI. This sample was included in a study of cytomegalovirus exposure and HLA in healthy donors. Generated by immunoSEQ multiplex PCR, the TCRdb table keeps only in-frame clones and is missing some. This sample carries 150,000 to 200,000 clones, roughly 86% of them seen once, and the ten largest clones take under 4.5%. This rearrangement joins TRBV2 to TRBJ2-5, with 9 bases identical to TRBD1. The material sequenced was PBMCs. This sequence was found in a man between 18 and 29 years old in good health and CMV-seropositive. The CDR3 spells CASRGVTGGETQYF. CDR3 in DNA: TGTGCCAGCCGCGGGGTGACAGGGGGAGAGACCCAGTACTTC.